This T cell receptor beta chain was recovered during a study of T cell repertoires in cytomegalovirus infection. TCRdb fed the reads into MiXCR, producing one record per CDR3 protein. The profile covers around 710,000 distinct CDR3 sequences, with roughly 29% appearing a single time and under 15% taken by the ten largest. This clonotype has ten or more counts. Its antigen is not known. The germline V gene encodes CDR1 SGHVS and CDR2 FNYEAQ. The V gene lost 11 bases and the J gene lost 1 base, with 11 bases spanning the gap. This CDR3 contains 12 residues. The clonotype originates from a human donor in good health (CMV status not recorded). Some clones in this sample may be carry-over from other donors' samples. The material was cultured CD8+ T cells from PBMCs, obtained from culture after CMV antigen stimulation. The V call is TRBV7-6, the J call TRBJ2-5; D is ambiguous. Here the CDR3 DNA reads TGTGCCTGCGGAGACGCCCAAGAGACCCAGTACTTC. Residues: CACGDAQETQYF. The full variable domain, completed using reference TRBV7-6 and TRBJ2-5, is GAGVSQSPRYKVTKRGQDVALRCDPISGHVSLYWYRQALGQGPEFLTYFNYEAQQDKSGLPNDRFSAERPEGSISTLTIQRTEQRDSAMYRCACGDAQETQYFGPGTRLLVL.